Sequencing of this TCR beta chain was carried out in a study of T cells in localized non-small cell lung cancer. The CDR3 consists of 15 residues. Trimming took off 6 bases at V and 4 bases at J, with 21 bases between the two ends. Germline V gives CDR1 SQVTM, CDR2 ANQGSEA. Some clones are missing from TCRdb's copy, which holds only in-frame ones; the method was immunoSEQ multiplex PCR. The table lists around 140,000 clones, 80% to 90% of them singletons, with approximately 1.7% in the top ten. Sequenced material: peripheral blood, taken before any cancer treatment. The clonotype was recovered from an older female donor with stage I lung adenocarcinoma. This chain connects TRBV29-1 to TRBJ1-2; D not resolved. The CDR3 loop reads CSVAPKGGITYGYTF. CDR3 sequence (DNA): TGCAGCGTGGCCCCCAAGGGAGGGATTACCTATGGCTACACCTTC.